This TCR beta chain was recorded in a study of shared clonotypes between healthy human individuals. The study's findings and limits: Across subsets, estimated richness was generally greater for naive than for memory populations.

Data came from immunoSEQ multiplex PCR; TCRdb stores just in-frame clones and leaves some out. The data show over a million clones, around 74% seen once. A split of CD4+ cells into CD45RA+ naive and CD45RA-negative memory subsets was performed. V lost 3 bases and J lost 2, with 11 bases in between. Germline V gene sequence: CDR1 MDHEN, CDR2 SYDVKM. This CDR3 region has 14 residues. As regards this clone: Antigen specificity is unknown.

The sequence was obtained from a young man in good health. The source material was memory CD4+ T cells sorted from blood. The sample's subset: CD45RA-negative fraction. The genes are TRBV28 and TRBJ2-7; D remains unclear. The CDR3 nucleotides are TGTGCCAGCAGTTTCGTGGGAACCCCCTACGAGCAGTACTTC. Its protein product is CASSFVGTPYEQYF.